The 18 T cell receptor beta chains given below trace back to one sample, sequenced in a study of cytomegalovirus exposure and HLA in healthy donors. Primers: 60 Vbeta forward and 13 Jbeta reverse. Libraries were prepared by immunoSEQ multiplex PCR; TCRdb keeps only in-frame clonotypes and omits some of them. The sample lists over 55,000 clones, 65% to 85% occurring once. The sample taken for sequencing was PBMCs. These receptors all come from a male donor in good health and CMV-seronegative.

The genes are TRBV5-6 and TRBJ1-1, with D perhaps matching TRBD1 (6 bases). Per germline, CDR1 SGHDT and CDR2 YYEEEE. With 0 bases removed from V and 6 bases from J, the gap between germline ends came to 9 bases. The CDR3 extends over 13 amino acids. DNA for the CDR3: TGTGCCAGCAGCTTGGGAGGGGGTCCTGAAGCTTTCTTT. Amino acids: CASSLGGGPEAFF.

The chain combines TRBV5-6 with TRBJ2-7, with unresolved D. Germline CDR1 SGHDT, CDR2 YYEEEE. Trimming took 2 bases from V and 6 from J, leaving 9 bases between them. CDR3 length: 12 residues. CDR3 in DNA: TGTGCCAGCAGCTTCGAGAGGCGCGAGCAGTACTTC. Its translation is CASSFERREQYF.

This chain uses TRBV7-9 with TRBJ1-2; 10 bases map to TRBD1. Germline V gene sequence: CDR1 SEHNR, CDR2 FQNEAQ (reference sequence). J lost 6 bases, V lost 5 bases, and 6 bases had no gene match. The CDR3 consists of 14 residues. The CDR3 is CASSLGQGVNGYTF. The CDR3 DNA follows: TGTGCCAGCAGCCTCGGACAGGGGGTGAATGGCTACACCTTC.

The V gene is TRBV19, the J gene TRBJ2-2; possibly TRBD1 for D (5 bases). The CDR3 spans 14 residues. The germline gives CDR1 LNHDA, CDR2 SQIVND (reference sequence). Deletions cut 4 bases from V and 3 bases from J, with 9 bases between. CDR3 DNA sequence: TGTGCCAGTAGTAATCAGGGATACACCGGGGAGCTGTTTTTT. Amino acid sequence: CASSNQGYTGELFF.

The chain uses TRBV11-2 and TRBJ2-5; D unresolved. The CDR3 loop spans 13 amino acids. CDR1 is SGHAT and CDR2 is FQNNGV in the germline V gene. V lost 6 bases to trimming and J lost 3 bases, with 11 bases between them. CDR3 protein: CASRTTRKETQYF. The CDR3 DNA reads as TGTGCCAGCAGGACAACCCGAAAAGAGACCCAGTACTTC.

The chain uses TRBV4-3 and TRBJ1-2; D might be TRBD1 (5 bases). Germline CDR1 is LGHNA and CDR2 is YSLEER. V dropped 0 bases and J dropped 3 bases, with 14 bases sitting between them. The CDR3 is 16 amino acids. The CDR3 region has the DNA TGCGCCAGCAGCCAAGATGATAGGCGGGGGGACTATGGCTACACCTTC. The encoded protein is CASSQDDRRGDYGYTF.

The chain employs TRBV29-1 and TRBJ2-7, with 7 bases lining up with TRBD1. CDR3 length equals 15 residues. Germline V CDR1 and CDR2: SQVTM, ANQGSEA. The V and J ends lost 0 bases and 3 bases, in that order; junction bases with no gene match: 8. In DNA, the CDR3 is TGCAGCGTTGAAGATCTCAGACAGGGAGTCTACGAGCAGTACTTC. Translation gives CSVEDLRQGVYEQYF.

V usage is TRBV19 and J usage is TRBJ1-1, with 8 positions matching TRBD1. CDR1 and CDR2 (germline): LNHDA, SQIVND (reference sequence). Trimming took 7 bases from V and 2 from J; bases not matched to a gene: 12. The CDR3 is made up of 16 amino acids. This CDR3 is CASIPRRGQANTEAFF. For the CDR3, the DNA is TGTGCCAGTATCCCCCGCCGGGGACAGGCAAACACTGAAGCTTTCTTT.

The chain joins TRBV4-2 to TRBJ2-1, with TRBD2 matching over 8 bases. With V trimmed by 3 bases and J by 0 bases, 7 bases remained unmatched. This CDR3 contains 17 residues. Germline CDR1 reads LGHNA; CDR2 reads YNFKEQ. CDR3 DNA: TGTGCCAGCAGCCACGTCGGGGGGGGAAGCTCCTACAATGAGCAGTTCTTC. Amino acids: CASSHVGGGSSYNEQFF.

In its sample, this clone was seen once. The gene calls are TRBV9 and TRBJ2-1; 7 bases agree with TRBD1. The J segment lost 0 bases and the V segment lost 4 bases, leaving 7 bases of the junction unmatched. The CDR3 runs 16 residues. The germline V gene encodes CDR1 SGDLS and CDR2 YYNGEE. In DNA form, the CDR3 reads TGTGCCAGCAGCACAAAGACAGGGAGCTCCTACAATGAGCAGTTCTTC. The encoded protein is CASSTKTGSSYNEQFF.

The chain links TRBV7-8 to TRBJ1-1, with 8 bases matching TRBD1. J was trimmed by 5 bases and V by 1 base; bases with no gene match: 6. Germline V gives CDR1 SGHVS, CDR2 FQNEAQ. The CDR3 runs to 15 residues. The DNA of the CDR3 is TGTGCCAGCAGCTTAGAACAGGGGGTAGGAACTGAAGCTTTCTTT. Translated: CASSLEQGVGTEAFF.

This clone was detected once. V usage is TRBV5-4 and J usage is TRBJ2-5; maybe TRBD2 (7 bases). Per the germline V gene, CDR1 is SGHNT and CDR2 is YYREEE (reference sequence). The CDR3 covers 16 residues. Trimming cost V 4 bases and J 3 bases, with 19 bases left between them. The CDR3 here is CASSPPGGGQEETQYF. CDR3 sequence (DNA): TGTGCCAGCAGCCCCCCTGGGGGGGGGCAGGAAGAGACCCAGTACTTC.

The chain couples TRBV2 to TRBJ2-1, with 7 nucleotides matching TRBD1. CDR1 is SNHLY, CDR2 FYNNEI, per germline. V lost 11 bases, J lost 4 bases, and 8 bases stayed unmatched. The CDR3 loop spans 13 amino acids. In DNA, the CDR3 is TGTGCCCAAATGGGACAGCTTTACAATGAGCAGTTCTTC. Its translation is CAQMGQLYNEQFF.

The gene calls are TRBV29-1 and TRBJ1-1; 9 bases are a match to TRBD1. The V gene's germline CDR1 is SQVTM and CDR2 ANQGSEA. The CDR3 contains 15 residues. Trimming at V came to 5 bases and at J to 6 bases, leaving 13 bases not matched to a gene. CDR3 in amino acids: CSVSPNPGTGSEAFF. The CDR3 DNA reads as TGCAGCGTTTCCCCTAATCCCGGGACAGGGTCTGAAGCTTTCTTT.

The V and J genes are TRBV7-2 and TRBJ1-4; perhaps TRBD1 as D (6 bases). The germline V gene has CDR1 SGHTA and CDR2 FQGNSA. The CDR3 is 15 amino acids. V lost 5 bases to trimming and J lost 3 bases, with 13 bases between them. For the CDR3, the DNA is TGTGCCAGCAGCCCGAGGCCAGGGGCTAATGAAAAACTGTTTTTT. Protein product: CASSPRPGANEKLFF.

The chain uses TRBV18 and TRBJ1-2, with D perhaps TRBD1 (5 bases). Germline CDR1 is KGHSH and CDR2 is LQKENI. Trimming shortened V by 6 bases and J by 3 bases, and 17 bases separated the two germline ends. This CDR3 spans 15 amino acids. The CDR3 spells CASSPNRWGDYGYTF. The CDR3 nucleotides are TGTGCCAGCTCTCCGAACAGGTGGGGGGACTATGGCTACACCTTC.

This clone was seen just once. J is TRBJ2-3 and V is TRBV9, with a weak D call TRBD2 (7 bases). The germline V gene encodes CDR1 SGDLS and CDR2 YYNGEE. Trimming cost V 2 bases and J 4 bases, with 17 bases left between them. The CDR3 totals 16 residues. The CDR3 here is CASSVGGGVLADTQYF. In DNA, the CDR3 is TGTGCCAGCAGCGTTGGGGGGGGCGTCCTAGCAGATACGCAGTATTTT. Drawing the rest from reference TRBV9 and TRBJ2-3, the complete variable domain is DSGVTQTPKHLITATGQRVTLRCSPRSGDLSVYWYQQSLDQGLQFLIQYYNGEERAKGNILERFSAQQFPDLHSELNLSSLELGDSALYFCASSVGGGVLADTQYFGPGTRLTVL.

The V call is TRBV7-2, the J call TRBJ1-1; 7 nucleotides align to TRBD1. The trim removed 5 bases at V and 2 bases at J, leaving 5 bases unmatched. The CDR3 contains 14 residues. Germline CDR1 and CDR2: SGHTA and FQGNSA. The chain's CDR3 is CASSQGQTNTEAFF. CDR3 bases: TGTGCCAGCAGCCAGGGACAGACTAACACTGAAGCTTTCTTT.